This is a list of T cell receptor beta chains from one sample in a study of T cells in Graves' hyperthyroidism and ophthalmopathy. TCRdb ran MiXCR on the multiplex PCR reads and lists one entry per CDR3 protein. The data hold some 320,000 distinct CDR3 sequences, with roughly an eighth observed a single time. Material for sequencing was blood. Receptor source: a woman aged 40-49 years with Graves' ophthalmopathy. Both conserved end residues are part of each CDR3. A D gene is named only where the DNA matches it firmly. The size of a clone is reported for some rows only, either as once, few or many, or as a class for expanded clones.

D: -
J: TRBJ1-1
size: -
V: TRBV18
CDR3: CARSPQGKNTEAFF
DNA: TGTGCCCGCTCCCCCCAGGGAAAGAACACTGAAGCTTTCTTT

D: -
J: TRBJ1-2
size: few
V: TRBV18
CDR3: CASSEDKAYGYTF
DNA: TGTGCCAGCTCGGAGGACAAGGCATACGGCTACACCTTC

D: TRBD1
J: TRBJ2-1
size: -
V: TRBV9
CDR3: CASSGGQGGYEQFF
DNA: TGTGCCAGCAGCGGCGGACAGGGCGGGTATGAGCAGTTCTTC

D: TRBD2
J: TRBJ2-1
size: many
V: TRBV29-1
CDR3: CSVQILSGLAGDRQFF
DNA: TGCAGCGTTCAAATCCTATCCGGACTAGCGGGGGACCGGCAGTTCTTC

D: -
J: TRBJ2-5
size: few
V: TRBV29-1
CDR3: CSTRQSQETQYF
DNA: TGCAGCACCAGACAGTCCCAAGAGACCCAGTACTTC

D: -
J: TRBJ2-7
size: many
V: TRBV12-3/TRBV12-4
CDR3: CASSLTVDEQYF
DNA: TGTGCCAGCAGTTTGACGGTCGACGAGCAGTACTTC

D: -
J: TRBJ1-1
size: many
V: TRBV5-5
CDR3: CASSLTDMNTEAFF
DNA: TGTGCCAGCAGCTTGACAGACATGAACACTGAAGCTTTCTTT

D: -
J: TRBJ2-3
size: -
V: TRBV7-9
CDR3: CASSLRSGATDAQYF
DNA: TGTGCCAGCAGCTTACGTAGCGGAGCAACAGATGCGCAGTATTTT

D: -
J: TRBJ1-6
size: few
V: TRBV5-1
CDR3: CASSSGVDGSPLHF
DNA: TGCGCCAGCAGCTCCGGAGTTGACGGTTCACCCCTCCACTTT

D: TRBD1
J: TRBJ1-5
size: few
V: TRBV6-1
CDR3: CASSTTGGNMPQHF
DNA: TGTGCCAGCAGTACGACAGGGGGGAACATGCCCCAGCATTTT

D: -
J: TRBJ1-6
size: -
V: TRBV27
CDR3: CASSPTLSSPLHF
DNA: TGTGCCAGCAGCCCCACTTTATCTTCACCCCTCCACTTT

D: TRBD1
J: TRBJ2-5
size: many
V: TRBV11-2
CDR3: CASSTRTGRSQETQYF
DNA: TGTGCCAGCAGCACCCGGACAGGGCGCTCCCAAGAGACCCAGTACTTC

D: TRBD2
J: TRBJ2-1
size: many
V: TRBV6-1
CDR3: CASSESSGGYNEQFF
DNA: TGTGCCAGCAGTGAAAGTAGCGGGGGTTACAATGAGCAGTTCTTC

D: TRBD2
J: TRBJ2-1
size: few
V: TRBV19
CDR3: CASSIGASGNVAGLNEQFF
DNA: TGTGCCAGTAGTATAGGGGCTAGCGGGAACGTCGCGGGGCTCAATGAGCAGTTCTTC

D: -
J: TRBJ2-7
size: few
V: TRBV19
CDR3: CASSTLSSYSYEQYF
DNA: TGTGCCAGTAGTACACTCTCCTCCTATTCCTACGAGCAGTACTTC

D: TRBD1
J: TRBJ1-2
size: many
V: TRBV11-2
CDR3: CASSPRTGSHYGYTF
DNA: TGTGCCAGCAGCCCCCGGACAGGGTCGCACTATGGCTACACCTTC

D: -
J: TRBJ1-1
size: many
V: TRBV4-1
CDR3: CASSLQWDTEAFF
DNA: TGCGCCAGCAGCCTCCAGTGGGACACTGAAGCTTTCTTT

D: TRBD1
J: TRBJ1-1
size: -
V: TRBV3-1
CDR3: CASVPQGETEAFF
DNA: TGTGCCAGCGTTCCTCAGGGGGAGACTGAAGCTTTCTTT

D: TRBD1
J: TRBJ1-1
size: few
V: TRBV7-2
CDR3: CASSLRRTGTSTEAFF
DNA: TGTGCCAGCAGCTTAAGGAGGACAGGTACGAGCACTGAAGCTTTCTTT

D: -
J: TRBJ1-3
size: -
V: TRBV4-1
CDR3: CASSPTGSGNTIYF
DNA: TGCGCCAGCAGCCCAACCGGCTCTGGAAACACCATATATTTT

D: -
J: TRBJ1-3
size: many
V: TRBV2
CDR3: CASSDPSGASGNTIYF
DNA: TGTGCCAGCAGTGATCCCTCAGGGGCGTCTGGAAACACCATATATTTT

D: -
J: TRBJ2-7
size: few
V: TRBV5-6
CDR3: CASSLYGAQGSYEQYF
DNA: TGTGCCAGCAGCTTGTATGGAGCACAGGGCTCCTACGAGCAGTACTTC

D: TRBD1
J: TRBJ1-5
size: many
V: TRBV2
CDR3: CASSGTGTASFQPQHF
DNA: TGTGCCAGCAGTGGTACCGGGACAGCCTCTTTTCAGCCCCAGCATTTT

D: TRBD2
J: TRBJ2-5
size: many
V: TRBV7-2
CDR3: CASSLVRASGSAGTQYF
DNA: TGTGCCAGCAGCTTAGTCAGGGCTAGCGGGAGTGCGGGGACCCAGTACTTC

D: TRBD1
J: TRBJ1-5
size: many
V: TRBV6-2/TRBV6-3
CDR3: CASRGQLNQPQHF
DNA: TGTGCCAGCAGGGGACAGCTCAATCAGCCCCAGCATTTT

D: -
J: TRBJ1-5
size: many
V: TRBV28
CDR3: CASSGTYNQPQHF
DNA: TGTGCCAGCTCCGGGACATATAATCAGCCCCAGCATTTT

D: -
J: TRBJ1-3
size: -
V: TRBV5-5
CDR3: CASSLAGSVSSGNTIYF
DNA: TGTGCCAGCAGCTTGGCCGGGAGCGTGAGCTCTGGAAACACCATATATTTT